This is a list of T cell receptor beta chains from one sample in a study of neurological immune-mediated disorders. TCRdb fed the 5' RACE reads into MiXCR, producing one record per CDR3 protein. This table has around 20,000 distinct CDR3 sequences, around 6.2% appearing once. The specimen sequenced was CD8+ T cells from blood. These receptors were collected from a man younger than 30 in good health. Each CDR3 is given with its conserved first and last residue. Each record gives: clone size, V gene, J gene, D gene, CDR3 DNA, CDR3 protein. The D gene is left open where the match is weak. Clone size, where shown, is once, few, many, or a class for clones that have expanded.

clone_size: many; v_call: TRBV6-5; j_call: TRBJ1-1; d_call: .; cdr3_nt: TGTGCCAGCAGTCCGACCTCCTCAGCCGAAGCTTTCTTT; cdr3_aa: CASSPTSSAEAFF
clone_size: many; v_call: TRBV7-2; j_call: TRBJ2-7; d_call: TRBD2; cdr3_nt: TGTGCCAGCAGCCCTCCGGGACTATCCTACGCGCAGTACTTC; cdr3_aa: CASSPPGLSYAQYF
clone_size: many; v_call: TRBV27; j_call: TRBJ2-1; d_call: TRBD2; cdr3_nt: TGTGCCAGCAGTTCAGGACTAGCGGGGTACTCCTACAATGAGCAGTTCTTC; cdr3_aa: CASSSGLAGYSYNEQFF
clone_size: many; v_call: TRBV11-3; j_call: TRBJ2-2; d_call: TRBD1; cdr3_nt: TGTGCCAGCAGCTTGGACAGGGACCGCGCCACCGGGGAGCTGTTTTTT; cdr3_aa: CASSLDRDRATGELFF
clone_size: few; v_call: TRBV19; j_call: TRBJ2-1; d_call: .; cdr3_nt: TGTGCCAGTAGCCCCTACTATGGGGTCTACAATGAGCAGTTCTTC; cdr3_aa: CASSPYYGVYNEQFF
clone_size: many; v_call: TRBV20-1; j_call: TRBJ2-3; d_call: TRBD2; cdr3_nt: TGCAGTGTGGAAGGGGCTACTACTAGCGGGGGGGCCAGCACAGATACGCAGTATTTT; cdr3_aa: CSVEGATTSGGASTDTQYF
clone_size: many; v_call: TRBV29-1; j_call: TRBJ2-7; d_call: .; cdr3_nt: TGCAGCGTTTTTGACAGGTTATACAGAGAGCAGTACTTC; cdr3_aa: CSVFDRLYREQYF
clone_size: many; v_call: TRBV6-6; j_call: TRBJ2-7; d_call: .; cdr3_nt: TGTGCCAGCAGTTACACGTCTGAGGGCAACGAGCAGTACTTC; cdr3_aa: CASSYTSEGNEQYF
clone_size: many; v_call: TRBV12-3/TRBV12-4; j_call: TRBJ2-7; d_call: TRBD1; cdr3_nt: TGTGCCAGCAGCCGGACAGGGGGGGGCTGGAAGCAGTACTTC; cdr3_aa: CASSRTGGGWKQYF
clone_size: many; v_call: TRBV29-1; j_call: TRBJ1-5; d_call: TRBD1; cdr3_nt: TGCAGCGTTGTTTTGGGGGACAGGACCTACAATCAGCCCCAGCATTTT; cdr3_aa: CSVVLGDRTYNQPQHF
clone_size: many; v_call: TRBV7-2; j_call: TRBJ2-2; d_call: .; cdr3_nt: TGTGCCAGCAGCCCCGCAGGCGGGGAGCTGTTTTTT; cdr3_aa: CASSPAGGELFF
clone_size: medium-sized; v_call: TRBV12-3/TRBV12-4; j_call: TRBJ1-2; d_call: .; cdr3_nt: TGTGCCAGCAGCGGGGGGGCCGGGGGATCCTATGGCTACACCTTC; cdr3_aa: CASSGGAGGSYGYTF
clone_size: many; v_call: TRBV20-1; j_call: TRBJ1-1; d_call: .; cdr3_nt: TGCAGTGCCAGAATAACAGGGAACACTGAAGCTTTCTTT; cdr3_aa: CSARITGNTEAFF
clone_size: many; v_call: TRBV18; j_call: TRBJ2-3; d_call: .; cdr3_nt: TGTGCCAGCTCACCACCGCAGGGCACAGATACGCAGTATTTT; cdr3_aa: CASSPPQGTDTQYF
clone_size: .; v_call: TRBV7-7; j_call: TRBJ2-1; d_call: TRBD2; cdr3_nt: TGTGCTAGCAGCTTAGGGGGCGGGGGGGCAAATGAGCAGTTCTTC; cdr3_aa: CASSLGGGGANEQFF